The next 17 T cell receptor beta chains were all read from a single sample in a study of blood T cell repertoires in COVID-19. Produced via immunoSEQ multiplex PCR; TCRdb's table is partial and in-frame only. This sample yields 90,000 or so clones, of which around 91% are seen a single time; roughly 4.5% belongs to the top ten. Sequencing used peripheral blood. The source of these receptors is an elderly woman with active or convalescent COVID-19.

The chain joins TRBV28 to TRBJ1-2; 8 bases match TRBD1. The CDR3 has 13 residues. In germline, CDR1 is MDHEN, CDR2 SYDVKM. V was pared by 6 bases and J by 2 bases, with 2 bases of the junction left unmatched. For the CDR3, the DNA is TGTGCCAGCAGAGACAGGGGCAACTATGGCTACACCTTC. As protein: CASRDRGNYGYTF.

This chain uses TRBV10-1 with TRBJ1-5, with 8 positions matching TRBD1. The CDR3 runs to 18 residues. V gave up 3 bases and J gave up 2 bases; unmatched junction bases: 12. Germline V lookup: CDR1 WNHNN, CDR2 SYGVQD (reference sequence). The CDR3 loop is CASSERTGIAVGNQPQHF. DNA for the CDR3: TGCGCCAGCAGTGAAAGGACAGGGATAGCGGTAGGCAATCAGCCCCAGCATTTT.

This chain uses TRBV4-1 with TRBJ1-4, with D hard to call. Trimming cost V 1 base and J 0 bases, with 6 bases left between them. CDR3 length: 15 amino acids. Germline lookup yields CDR1 MGHRA and CDR2 YSYEKL. CDR3 region: CASSQGPATNEKLFF. Written as DNA, the CDR3 is TGCGCCAGCAGCCAAGGGCCAGCAACTAATGAAAAACTGTTTTTT.

This rearrangement joins TRBV3-1 (or the pseudogene TRBV3-2) to TRBJ1-2; D gene unclear. The CDR3 has 16 residues. Germline CDR1 is LGHDT and CDR2 is YNNKEL (reference sequence). V dropped 4 bases and J dropped 2 bases, with 17 bases sitting between them. DNA of the CDR3: TGTGCCAGCAGCCTAACGGGTGGCCAAGTAAACTATGGCTACACCTTC. Translated: CASSLTGGQVNYGYTF.

The chain carries TRBV10-2 and TRBJ2-5; no reliable D call. The CDR3 has 12 residues. CDR1 is WSHSY and CDR2 is SAAADI in the germline V gene. With 8 bases removed from V and 2 bases from J, the gap between germline ends came to 9 bases. CDR3 sequence reads: CASAETQETQYF. The CDR3 nucleotides read TGCGCCAGCGCGGAAACTCAAGAGACCCAGTACTTC.

This chain joins TRBV6-6 and TRBJ2-7, with 9 bases identical to TRBD1. Germline CDR1 is MNHNY and CDR2 is SVGAGI (reference sequence). The CDR3 runs to 14 residues. The J segment lost 5 bases and the V segment lost 6 bases, leaving 8 bases of the junction unmatched. The CDR3 bases are TGTGCCAGCAGACCCGGGACAGGGTTCGACGAGCAGTACTTC. It yields the protein CASRPGTGFDEQYF.

This rearrangement joins TRBV28 to TRBJ1-5; 7 bases are a match to TRBD1. Germline CDR1 and CDR2: MDHEN and SYDVKM. The CDR3 consists of 16 residues. The V and J ends lost 5 bases and 2 bases, in that order; junction bases with no gene match: 9. The DNA of the CDR3 is TGTGCCAGCAGTACACAGGGGTTTGGAGGCAATCAGCCCCAGCATTTT. It encodes CASSTQGFGGNQPQHF.

DNA of the CDR3: TGTGCCAGCAGTTTCGGGGGTTCCTACGAGCAGTACTTC. Amino acids: CASSFGGSYEQYF. V usage is TRBV28 and J usage is TRBJ2-7; possible D gene TRBD2, 6 bases. V was cut by 3 bases and J by 1 base, with 7 bases left in between. Germline loops: CDR1 MDHEN, CDR2 SYDVKM. This CDR3 contains 13 residues.

The V and J genes are TRBV19 and TRBJ1-5; D uncertain. Germline CDR1 reads LNHDA; CDR2 reads SQIVND (reference sequence). V was clipped by 1 base and J by 7 bases, with 11 bases between them. The CDR3 extends over 14 amino acids. CDR3 sequence: CASSIVLVGQPQHF. CDR3 sequence (DNA): TGTGCCAGTAGTATAGTTCTAGTCGGCCAGCCCCAGCATTTT. Together with reference TRBV19 and TRBJ1-5, the CDR3 gives the full variable domain: DGGITQSPKYLFRKEGQNVTLSCEQNLNHDAMYWYRQDPGQGLRLIYYSQIVNDFQKGDIAEGYSVSREKKESFPLTVTSAQKNPTAFYLCASSIVLVGQPQHFGDGTRLSIL.

The chain combines TRBV29-1 with TRBJ2-7; no clear D. V gave up 2 bases and J gave up 4 bases, with 9 bases separating them. Germline V gene sequence: CDR1 SQVTM, CDR2 ANQGSEA. CDR3 size: 12 residues. CDR3 protein: CSVEPRPYEQYF. The CDR3 nucleotides are TGCAGCGTTGAACCGAGGCCTTACGAGCAGTACTTC.

V gene TRBV7-9 combines with J gene TRBJ1-4; D is perhaps TRBD1 (5 bases). This CDR3 contains 14 residues. Between the trimmed V and J ends, which lost 5 bases and 7 bases, there was a span of 14 bases. Per the germline V gene, CDR1 is SEHNR and CDR2 is FQNEAQ (reference sequence). The CDR3 DNA follows: TGTGCCAGCAGCCCTCAGGGAATCAGTGAAAAACTGTTTTTT. This codes for CASSPQGISEKLFF. Variable domain in full (rest from reference TRBV7-9 and TRBJ1-4): DTGVSQNPRHKITKRGQNVTFRCDPISEHNRLYWYRQTLGQGPEFLTYFQNEAQLEKSRLLSDRFSAERPKGSFSTLEIQRTEQGDSAMYLCASSPQGISEKLFFGSGTQLSVL.

The chain combines TRBV4-1 with TRBJ1-5; tentative D call: TRBD1 (5 bases). This CDR3 is built from 16 residues. Trimming removed 2 bases from V and 4 bases from J, with 15 bases in between. Germline V gene lookup returns CDR1 MGHRA and CDR2 YSYEKL. In nucleotides, the CDR3 is TGCGCCAGCAGCCAACCTGTCCAGGGTGGGAATCAGCCCCAGCATTTT. Protein product: CASSQPVQGGNQPQHF.

The chain employs TRBV12-5 and TRBJ2-3, with TRBD2 matching over 7 bases. The junction had 6 bases not matched to a gene; V was cut back by 0 bases and J by 3 bases. Germline values: CDR1 LGHNT, CDR2 FRNRAP. The CDR3 has 16 residues. The CDR3 region has the DNA TGTGCTAGTGGTTTGGTACTAGGGCGGGGGACAGATACGCAGTATTTT. The encoded protein is CASGLVLGRGTDTQYF.

V and J are TRBV28 and TRBJ1-3; D is unresolved. The CDR3 totals 14 residues. The germline V gene encodes CDR1 MDHEN and CDR2 SYDVKM. V lost 7 bases to trimming and J lost 0 bases, with 10 bases between them. CDR3 sequence: CASTRRSSGNTIYF. The CDR3 DNA reads as TGTGCCAGCACTCGGAGGAGCTCTGGAAACACCATATATTTT. Variable domain in full (rest from reference TRBV28 and TRBJ1-3): DVKVTQSSRYLVKRTGEKVFLECVQDMDHENMFWYRQDPGLGLRLIYFSYDVKMKEKGDIPEGYSVSREKKERFSLILESASTNQTSMYLCASTRRSSGNTIYFGEGSWLTVV.

The chain is built from TRBV5-1 and TRBJ2-3, with D perhaps TRBD1 (6 bases). This CDR3 has 15 amino acids. CDR1 SGHRS and CDR2 YFSETQ come from the germline V gene. With 3 bases removed from V and 3 bases from J, the gap between germline ends came to 14 bases. The CDR3 loop reads CASSSQGRTTDTQYF. Here the CDR3 DNA reads TGCGCCAGCAGCTCACAGGGACGGACGACAGATACGCAGTATTTT.

This clone showed up just once. The rearrangement uses TRBV16 and TRBJ1-1, with a weak D call TRBD1 (5 bases). The germline V and J ends were trimmed by 4 bases and 1 base, with 10 bases remaining between them. The germline V gene has CDR1 KGHSY and CDR2 FQNENV. This CDR3 is built from 14 residues. This chain's CDR3 is CASSRLQENTEAFF. The CDR3 bases are TGTGCCAGCAGCCGCCTACAGGAGAACACTGAAGCTTTCTTT.

The rearrangement uses TRBV11-2 and TRBJ2-5, with TRBD1 as a possible D gene (5 bases). Germline assignment: CDR1 SGHAT and CDR2 FQNNGV. CDR3 length: 18 residues. Trimming cost V 5 bases and J 5 bases, with 27 bases left between them. CDR3 DNA: TGTGCCAGCAGCGCCAGGTGGGGCATGTTTATCACGAACGAGACCCAGTACTTC. Encoded protein: CASSARWGMFITNETQYF.